Detailed here is one T cell receptor beta chain. The source of the sample is a study of T cells in localized non-small cell lung cancer. TCRdb's copy holds only in-frame clones and misses some; the assay was immunoSEQ multiplex PCR. The sample lists about 30,000 clones, 88% occurring once. V lost 2 bases and J lost 6; bases outside the gene matches: 6. Germline V gene sequence: CDR1 SGHAT, CDR2 FQNNGV. This CDR3 has 16 amino acids. Material: peripheral blood, obtained before any cancer treatment. The genes are TRBV11-2 and TRBJ2-4, with TRBD2 identical over 11 bases. This sequence was found in a female donor over 55 with stage III squamous cell lung carcinoma. The CDR3 spells CASSLHGGTSGNIQYF. Written as DNA, the CDR3 is TGTGCCAGCAGCTTACACGGCGGGACTAGCGGAAACATTCAGTACTTC. Drawing the rest from reference TRBV11-2 and TRBJ2-4, the complete variable domain is EAGVAQSPRYKIIEKRQSVAFWCNPISGHATLYWYQQILGQGPKLLIQFQNNGVVDDSQLPKDRFSAERLKGVDSTLKIQPAKLEDSAVYLCASSLHGGTSGNIQYFGAGTRLSVL.